This TCR beta chain is from a study of blood T cell repertoires in COVID-19. Looking at the study overall: Both acute and convalescent COVID-19 samples were obtained from the United States, Italy and Spain.

Generated by immunoSEQ multiplex PCR, the TCRdb table keeps only in-frame clones and is missing some. The profile covers under 200,000 clones, with around four fifths appearing a single time and under 15% taken by the ten largest. The length of the CDR3 is 15 residues. Trimming took off 10 bases at V and 0 bases at J, with 18 bases between the two ends. Germline assignment: CDR1 MNHEY and CDR2 SVGAGI. Recovered Cohort 3 donors showed two negative PCRs, clearance, or symptom resolution. Sequencing used PBMCs or T cells enriched from blood (not recorded which). The receptor was isolated from a woman aged 60 to 75 who had recovered from COVID-19. This sequence joins TRBV6-5 and TRBJ1-1, with D maybe TRBD1 (5 bases). CDR3 region: CATRGGDFMNTEAFF. DNA for the CDR3: TGTGCCACCCGGGGTGGGGACTTCATGAACACTGAAGCTTTCTTT.